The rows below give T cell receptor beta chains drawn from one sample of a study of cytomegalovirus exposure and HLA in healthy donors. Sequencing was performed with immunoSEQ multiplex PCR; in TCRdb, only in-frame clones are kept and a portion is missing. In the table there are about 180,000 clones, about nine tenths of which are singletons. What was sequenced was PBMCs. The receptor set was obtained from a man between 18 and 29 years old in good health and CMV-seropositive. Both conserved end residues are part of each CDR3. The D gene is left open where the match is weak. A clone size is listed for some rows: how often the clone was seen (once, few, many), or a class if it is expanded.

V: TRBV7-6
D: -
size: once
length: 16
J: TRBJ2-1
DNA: TGTGCCAGCAGTCTTACTAGCCACCTAGTTTACAATGAGCAGTTCTTC
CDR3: CASSLTSHLVYNEQFF

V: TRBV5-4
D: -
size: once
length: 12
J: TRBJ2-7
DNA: TGTGCCAGCAGCTTTTCCACAGGGGAGCAGTACTTC
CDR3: CASSFSTGEQYF

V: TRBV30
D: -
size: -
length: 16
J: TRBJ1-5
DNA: TGTGCCTGGAGTGAAAAGTTTGGAGGGAGCAATCAGCCCCAGCATTTT
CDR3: CAWSEKFGGSNQPQHF

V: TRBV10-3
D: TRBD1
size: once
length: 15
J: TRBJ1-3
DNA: TGTGCCATCAGGGGACAGGGAGGCTCTGGAAACACCATATATTTT
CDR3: CAIRGQGGSGNTIYF

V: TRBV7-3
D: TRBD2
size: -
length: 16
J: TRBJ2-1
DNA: TGTGCCAGCAGCTTTTCCCCTTTGACTAGCGTGAATGAGCAGTTCTTC
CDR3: CASSFSPLTSVNEQFF

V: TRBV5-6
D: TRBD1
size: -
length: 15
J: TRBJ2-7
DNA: TGTGCCAGCAGCTTCACACAGGGGGCCCCCTACGAGCAGTACTTC
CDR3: CASSFTQGAPYEQYF

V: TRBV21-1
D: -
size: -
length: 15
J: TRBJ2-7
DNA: TGTGCCAGCAGCAAAGGGGACAGGGAGTGGAGCGAGCAGTACTTC
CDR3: CASSKGDREWSEQYF

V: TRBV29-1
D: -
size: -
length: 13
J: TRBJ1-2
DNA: TGCAGCGTTGCCGTGACATCGACACCTCAATACACCTTC
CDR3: CSVAVTSTPQYTF

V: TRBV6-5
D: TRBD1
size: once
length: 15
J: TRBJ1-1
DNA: TGTGCCAGCAGTCAACGGACAGGTATGAACACTGAAGCTTTCTTT
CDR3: CASSQRTGMNTEAFF

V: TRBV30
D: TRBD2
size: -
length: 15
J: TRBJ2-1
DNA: TGTGCCTGGAGTGGACTAGCGGGGGGGCTCAATGAGCAGTTCTTC
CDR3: CAWSGLAGGLNEQFF

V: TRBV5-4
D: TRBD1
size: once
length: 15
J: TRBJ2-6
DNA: TGTGCCAGCAGCTTACAGGGGACTGGGGCCAACGTCCTGACTTTC
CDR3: CASSLQGTGANVLTF